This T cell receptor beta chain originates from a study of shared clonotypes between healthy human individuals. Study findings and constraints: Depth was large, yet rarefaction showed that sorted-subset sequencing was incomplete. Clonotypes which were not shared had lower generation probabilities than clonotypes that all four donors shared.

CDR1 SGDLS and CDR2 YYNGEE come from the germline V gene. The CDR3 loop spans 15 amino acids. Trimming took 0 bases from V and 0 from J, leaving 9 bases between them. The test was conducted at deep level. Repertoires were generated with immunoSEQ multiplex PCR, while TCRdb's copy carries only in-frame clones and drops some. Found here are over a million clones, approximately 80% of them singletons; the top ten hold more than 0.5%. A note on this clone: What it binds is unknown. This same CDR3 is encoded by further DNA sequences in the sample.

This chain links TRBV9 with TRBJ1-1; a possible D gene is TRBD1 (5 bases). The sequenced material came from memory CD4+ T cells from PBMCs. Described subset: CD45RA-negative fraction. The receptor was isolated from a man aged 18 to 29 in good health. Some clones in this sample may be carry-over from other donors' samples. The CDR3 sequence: CASSVAPGMNTEAFF. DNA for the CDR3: TGTGCCAGCAGCGTAGCCCCAGGGATGAACACTGAAGCTTTCTTT.